A single sample gave rise to the 20 T cell receptor beta chains below, sequenced in a study of T cell changes during pregnancy in multiple sclerosis. Using immunoSEQ multiplex PCR, the repertoire was profiled, and TCRdb retains in-frame clones only, with some absent. The profile shows 40,000 to 55,000 clones, approximately 91% of them singletons. This specimen was CD4+ T cells from peripheral blood mononuclear cells, taken after pregnancy. The receptors shown here come from a female donor in good health, enrolled as a control in a pregnancy study.

The chain is built from TRBV6-1 and TRBJ1-5; D is perhaps TRBD1 (5 bases). The ends were cut back, 4 bases at V and 7 bases at J, with 11 bases in the middle. The CDR3 has 13 residues. Germline CDR1 MNHNS, CDR2 SASEGT. The CDR3: CASSAGIGQPQHF. The CDR3 nucleotides read TGTGCCAGCAGTGCAGGGATAGGCCAGCCCCAGCATTTT.

The rearrangement joins TRBV5-1 to TRBJ2-5; 12 nucleotides align to TRBD1. Trimming cost V 0 bases and J 5 bases; bases outside gene matches: 5. Germline V gives CDR1 SGHRS, CDR2 YFSETQ. The CDR3 is 16 residues long. The CDR3 bases are TGCGCCAGCAGCTTGGCCGGGACAGGGGGCTTGGAGACCCAGTACTTC. It yields the protein CASSLAGTGGLETQYF.

J is TRBJ1-2 and V is TRBV6-5; D might be TRBD1 (6 bases). V lost 0 bases, J lost 1 base, and 12 bases lay in between. There are 16 residues in the CDR3. Germline CDR1 is MNHEY and CDR2 is SVGAGI. CDR3 amino acids: CASSYSFSRGNYGYTF. The CDR3 bases are TGTGCCAGCAGTTACTCGTTTTCCAGGGGTAACTATGGCTACACCTTC.

Details on this clone: The same CDR3 also results from other DNA sequences found in this sample. The V gene is TRBV9, the J gene TRBJ2-5; 7 bases map to TRBD2. V lost 2 bases, J lost 1 base, and 8 bases stayed unmatched. CDR3 length equals 16 residues. Per the germline V gene, CDR1 is SGDLS and CDR2 is YYNGEE. The CDR3 is CASSVTTTSSQETQYF. As DNA, the CDR3 is TGTGCCAGCAGCGTCACCACGACTAGCTCCCAAGAGACCCAGTACTTC.

The gene calls are TRBV5-1 and TRBJ2-7; the match to TRBD2 covers 14 bases. The CDR3 sequence is 17 residues long. V was clipped by 5 bases and J by 0 bases; unmatched bases: 7. CDR1 SGHRS and CDR2 YFSETQ come from the germline V gene. In DNA, the CDR3 is TGCGCCAGCAGGGGGACTAGCGGGAGTAAAAGCTCCTACGAGCAGTACTTC. Its translation: CASRGTSGSKSSYEQYF.

The chain is built from TRBV2 and TRBJ2-3; no firm D call. With 6 bases removed from V and 6 bases from J, the gap between germline ends came to 16 bases. The CDR3 extends over 14 amino acids. Per the germline V gene, CDR1 is SNHLY and CDR2 is FYNNEI. CDR3 bases: TGTGCCAGCAGCCTGATGGCAGTCGGGGATACGCAGTATTTT. It yields the protein CASSLMAVGDTQYF.

The V and J genes are TRBV2 and TRBJ2-5; the match to TRBD2 covers 13 bases. J was trimmed by 5 bases and V by 7 bases; bases with no gene match: 4. Looked up from germline, CDR1 is SNHLY and CDR2 is FYNNEI. The CDR3 runs 14 residues. The CDR3 nucleotides are TGTGCCAGCAAGTTACTAGCGGGAGGGGAGACCCAGTACTTC. Translated: CASKLLAGGETQYF.

J is TRBJ2-7 and V is TRBV19, with D unclear. CDR3 length: 13 residues. Germline V CDR1 and CDR2: LNHDA, SQIVND (reference sequence). Between the trimmed V and J ends, which lost 4 bases and 2 bases, there was a span of 9 bases. In DNA form, the CDR3 reads TGTGCCAGTAGTAAGAGAGGCCCCTACGAGCAGTACTTC. Its protein is CASSKRGPYEQYF. Looking up the rest from reference TRBV19 and TRBJ2-7 gives the full variable domain: DGGITQSPKYLFRKEGQNVTLSCEQNLNHDAMYWYRQDPGQGLRLIYYSQIVNDFQKGDIAEGYSVSREKKESFPLTVTSAQKNPTAFYLCASSKRGPYEQYFGPGTRLTVT.

The chain joins TRBV2 to TRBJ2-1, with D possibly TRBD2 on 6 matching bases. The CDR3 has 15 amino acids. Per the germline V gene, CDR1 is SNHLY and CDR2 is FYNNEI. Trimming removed 7 bases from V and 5 bases from J, with 18 bases in between. The CDR3 DNA follows: TGTGCCAGCATCGGGTTGGGACTGAAAAACAATGAGCAGTTCTTC. It yields the protein CASIGLGLKNNEQFF.

This clone was counted a few times. This CDR3 reads CASSRSSVLNTGELFF. The CDR3 region has the DNA TGTGCCAGCAGCCGATCTAGCGTATTGAACACCGGGGAGCTGTTTTTT. The V gene is TRBV4-2, the J gene TRBJ2-2, with TRBD2 as a possible D gene (6 bases). Trimming stripped 4 bases from V and 1 base from J, with 13 bases between. The germline CDR1 and CDR2 sequences are LGHNA and YNFKEQ. This CDR3 region has 16 residues.

The CDR3 loop is CASSLEAGTGELFF. CDR3 bases: TGTGCCAGCAGCTTAGAGGCAGGTACCGGGGAGCTGTTTTTT. The chain combines TRBV11-2 with TRBJ2-2; D gene unclear. The CDR3 has 14 residues. The V end was cut by 0 bases, the J end by 5 bases, with 7 bases between. CDR1 is SGHAT and CDR2 is FQNNGV in the germline V gene.

The chain recombines TRBV4-2 with TRBJ2-2, with D unclear. The CDR3 spans 16 residues. CDR1 is LGHNA and CDR2 is YNFKEQ in the germline V gene. Trimming stripped 0 bases from V and 3 bases from J, with 11 bases between. The CDR3 here is CASSQDWLVHTGELFF. CDR3 nucleotides: TGTGCCAGCAGCCAAGACTGGCTAGTTCACACCGGGGAGCTGTTTTTT.

The chain recombines TRBV27 with TRBJ2-1; 8 bases line up with TRBD1. CDR1 and CDR2 (germline): MNHEY, SMNVEV (reference sequence). The V and J ends lost 10 bases and 4 bases, in that order; junction bases with no gene match: 9. The CDR3 totals 14 residues. CDR3 loop: CATAYRDRYNEQFF. CDR3 nucleotides: TGTGCCACCGCATACCGGGACAGGTACAATGAGCAGTTCTTC.

The chain employs TRBV7-9 and TRBJ1-1; D remains ambiguous. The CDR3 runs to 12 residues. V was pared by 2 bases and J by 11 bases, with 12 bases between. Per germline, CDR1 SEHNR and CDR2 FQNEAQ (reference sequence). DNA of the CDR3: TGTGCCAGCAGCTTATACGAGGATGCGGCTTTCTTT. It yields the protein CASSLYEDAAFF. The variable domain in full, with the rest retrieved from reference TRBV7-9 and TRBJ1-1, is DTGVSQNPRHKITKRGQNVTFRCDPISEHNRLYWYRQTLGQGPEFLTYFQNEAQLEKSRLLSDRFSAERPKGSFSTLEIQRTEQGDSAMYLCASSLYEDAAFFGQGTRLTVV.

The chain recombines TRBV27 with TRBJ2-1; weak D call: TRBD1 (6 bases). Trimming pared 9 bases from V and 4 bases from J, leaving 10 bases between. This CDR3 has 12 residues. From germline, CDR1 is MNHEY and CDR2 SMNVEV (reference sequence). CDR3 DNA: TGTGCCAGTAGCAGGGGTTACAATGAGCAGTTCTTC. This codes for CASSRGYNEQFF.

The gene calls are TRBV18 and TRBJ1-1; possible D gene TRBD1, 5 bases. CDR1 and CDR2 from the germline V gene are KGHSH and LQKENI. With 3 bases removed from V and 0 bases from J, the gap between germline ends came to 17 bases. The CDR3 runs 17 residues. Here the CDR3 reads CASSPPRGGTMNTEAFF. CDR3 nucleotides: TGTGCCAGCTCACCCCCCCGGGGCGGGACCATGAACACTGAAGCTTTCTTT.

The chain recombines TRBV4-2 with TRBJ1-1; 7 bases agree with TRBD1. This CDR3 comprises 17 residues. Germline CDR1 is LGHNA and CDR2 is YNFKEQ. V trimming: 3 bases; J trimming: 3 bases; junction bases outside the gene matches: 13. CDR3 protein: CASSQALSTGWDTEAFF. As DNA, the CDR3 is TGTGCCAGCAGCCAGGCCCTTTCGACAGGGTGGGACACTGAAGCTTTCTTT.

This rearrangement joins TRBV19 to TRBJ1-4; 9 bases fit TRBD1. Germline V gives CDR1 LNHDA, CDR2 SQIVND (reference sequence). This CDR3 contains 14 residues. The ends lost 5 bases at V and 6 bases at J; junction bases unmatched: 4. The chain's CDR3 is CASSLQGADEKLFF. The CDR3 nucleotides read TGTGCCAGTAGTTTACAGGGGGCGGATGAAAAACTGTTTTTT.

This chain links TRBV5-6 with TRBJ2-3; D is unclear. This CDR3 is built from 13 residues. From germline, CDR1 is SGHDT and CDR2 YYEEEE. The ends were cut back, 4 bases at V and 5 bases at J, with 11 bases in the middle. The CDR3: CASSVVDVDTQYF. In nucleotides, the CDR3 is TGTGCCAGCAGCGTCGTAGATGTAGATACGCAGTATTTT.

The chain is built from TRBV13 and TRBJ2-7, with 7 bases that match TRBD1. With V trimmed by 5 bases and J by 5 bases, 9 bases remained unmatched. Germline CDR1 is PRHDT and CDR2 is FYEKMQ (reference sequence). This CDR3 has 14 residues. In DNA form, the CDR3 reads TGTGCCAGCAGCCTCGGGACAGCGGAGGACGAGCAGTACTTC. As protein: CASSLGTAEDEQYF. The full variable domain, completed using reference TRBV13 and TRBJ2-7, is AAGVIQSPRHLIKEKRETATLKCYPIPRHDTVYWYQQGPGQDPQFLISFYEKMQSDKGSIPDRFSAQQFSDYHSELNMSSLELGDSALYFCASSLGTAEDEQYFGPGTRLTVT.